The TCR beta chain described here comes from a study of T-cell memory formation after mild COVID-19. General observations from the study: CD4+ contracting clones lay mainly in CM and EM, CD8+ ones in EMRA.

5'RACE primed at constant segments yielded TCR alpha and TCR beta cDNA libraries bearing sample barcodes and UMIs. Each CDR3 protein gets one entry after TCRdb re-called the 5' RACE reads with MiXCR. The repertoire holds a few hundred thousand distinct CDR3 sequences, with approximately 21% as singletons. The CDR3 extends over 16 amino acids. J lost 2 bases, V lost 5 bases, and 9 bases had no gene match. CDR1 is SEHNR and CDR2 is FQNEAQ in the germline V gene (reference sequence). In this sample, this clonotype turned up a few times. Its matching antigen is unknown. This rearrangement joins TRBV7-9 to TRBJ1-5; 7 bases agree with TRBD1. The specimen was PBMCs or a T cell subset sorted from them (not recorded which). This clonotype originated in an adult woman who had mild COVID-19 (a few samples of this study predate the infection). Cell type and time point are not known. The CDR3 DNA is TGTGCCAGCAGCAGCTACAGGGGCCGGGGCAATCAGCCCCAGCATTTT. Protein: CASSSYRGRGNQPQHF.